The 13 T cell receptor beta chains below all came from one sample that was sequenced in a study of CD8 T cells in ankylosing spondylitis. TCRdb analysed the 5' RACE reads with MiXCR anew, one entry per CDR3 protein. The profile shows about 240,000 distinct CDR3 sequences, about 10% of them singletons. Material for sequencing was blood, either unsorted or a sorted T cell fraction (not recorded which). These receptors were collected from a male donor with ankylosing spondylitis or in good health (not recorded which).

The count of this clonotype is one. This rearrangement joins TRBV7-6 to TRBJ2-3; no definite D call. Germline assignment: CDR1 SGHVS and CDR2 FNYEAQ. The germline V and J ends were trimmed by 7 bases and 4 bases, with 15 bases remaining between them. The CDR3 consists of 14 residues. CDR3 amino acids: CASTPGLGSDTQYF. The CDR3 DNA reads TGTGCCAGCACCCCGGGTCTGGGGTCAGATACGCAGTATTTT.

The sample holds many counts of this clonotype. The chain links TRBV12-3 or TRBV12-4 to TRBJ1-2, with D possibly matching TRBD1 (5 bases). The CDR3 contains 15 residues. V lost 2 bases, J lost 4 bases, and 14 bases lay in between. The chain's CDR3 is CASSLSWGGTYGYTF. CDR3 DNA sequence: TGTGCCAGCAGTTTATCATGGGGGGGTACCTATGGCTACACCTTC.

The J gene is TRBJ2-7, the V gene TRBV4-2; 10 bases are a match to TRBD2. The germline CDR1 and CDR2 sequences are LGHNA and YNFKEQ. The CDR3 is 17 residues long. V shed 4 bases, J shed 0 bases, and the junction held 9 bases outside the gene matches. As DNA, the CDR3 is TGTGCCAGCAGCCGAGCCCTAGCGGGGGCCCTCTCCTACGAGCAGTACTTC. This gives the protein CASSRALAGALSYEQYF.

This clonotype appeared many times. The CDR3 nucleotides read TGCGCCAGCAGCTTGGAGCTAGCACCCCCGGGAGATACGCAGTATTTT. Its protein is CASSLELAPPGDTQYF. V and J are TRBV5-1 and TRBJ2-3, with D possibly matching TRBD2 (5 bases). The CDR3 length is 16 residues. Between the trimmed V and J ends, which lost 0 bases and 5 bases, there was a span of 16 bases. Germline loops: CDR1 SGHRS, CDR2 YFSETQ.

The CDR3 region has the DNA TGTGCCAGCAGCTTATATGCGGGAGAGATAGGCGAGCAGTACTTC. Its protein is CASSLYAGEIGEQYF. The chain joins TRBV7-2 to TRBJ2-7, with 7 bases aligning to TRBD2. The length of the CDR3 is 15 residues. V dropped 2 bases and J dropped 6; count of bases not matched to a gene: 10. CDR1 and CDR2 (germline): SGHTA, FQGNSA.

The V gene is TRBV10-3, the J gene TRBJ2-1; 9 nucleotides align to TRBD2. This CDR3 has 16 amino acids. Germline lookup yields CDR1 ENHRY and CDR2 SYGVKD. The J segment lost 4 bases and the V segment lost 0 bases, leaving 4 bases of the junction unmatched. CDR3 region: CAISESASGRYNEQFF. The CDR3, as DNA: TGTGCCATCAGTGAGTCCGCGAGCGGGAGGTACAATGAGCAGTTCTTC.

V and J are TRBV3-1 and TRBJ2-3, with TRBD2 matching 9 bases. The V gene end was trimmed by 0 bases and the J gene end by 4 bases; junction bases not matched to a gene: 8. The CDR3 has 17 amino acids. Germline values: CDR1 LGHDT, CDR2 YNNKEL (reference sequence). This CDR3 is CASSQDVLAGPSDTQYF. CDR3 nucleotides: TGTGCCAGCAGCCAAGATGTACTAGCGGGTCCCTCAGATACGCAGTATTTT.

This clonotype was observed many times. The gene calls are TRBV9 and TRBJ1-2; D remains unclear. Trimming removed 0 bases at V and 6 bases at J, with 9 bases between. The CDR3 contains 13 residues. In germline, CDR1 is SGDLS, CDR2 YYNGEE. For the CDR3, the DNA is TGTGCCAGCAGCGTAGGAGGGAGGGATGGCTACACCTTC. Amino acids: CASSVGGRDGYTF.

Details on this clonotype: Germline and junction disagree at one end, which may indicate a read error. V and J are TRBV4-2 and TRBJ2-7, with D tentatively TRBD1 or TRBD2 (5 bases each). CDR3 size: 14 residues. CDR1 and CDR2 from the germline V gene are LGHNA and YNFKEQ. CDR3 sequence: CASSQGTSTYKQYF. DNA for the CDR3: TGTGCCAGCAGCCAGGGGACCTCAACCTACAAGCAGTACTTC.

This clonotype was counted ten times or more. V usage is TRBV5-1 and J usage is TRBJ2-1, with D unclear. V dropped 0 bases and J dropped 1 base, with 5 bases sitting between them. CDR1 and CDR2 (germline): SGHRS, YFSETQ. CDR3 length equals 14 residues. The CDR3 DNA reads TGCGCCAGCAGCTTGGTTGGATCCTACAATGAGCAGTTCTTC. This codes for CASSLVGSYNEQFF.

This clonotype was counted only a few times. This chain uses TRBV29-1 with TRBJ2-3; 9 bases map to TRBD2. The CDR3 is made up of 15 amino acids. Germline V CDR1 and CDR2: SQVTM, ANQGSEA. The V and J ends lost 6 bases and 1 base, in that order; junction bases with no gene match: 8. The CDR3 sequence: CSVQIAGAGTDTQYF. The CDR3 nucleotides read TGCAGCGTACAAATAGCGGGAGCCGGCACAGATACGCAGTATTTT.

This clonotype was seen many times. The rearrangement uses TRBV20-1 and TRBJ2-7; TRBD2 agrees at 12 bases. V trimming: 5 bases; J trimming: 5 bases; junction bases outside the gene matches: 4. The CDR3 contains 13 residues. Germline V gene data show CDR1 as DFQATT and CDR2 as SNEGSKA (reference sequence). In DNA, the CDR3 is TGCAGTGCTGGAGGACTAGCGGGAAACGAGCAGTACTTC. This encodes CSAGGLAGNEQYF.

The rearrangement joins TRBV3-1 to TRBJ2-7; unclear D gene. Germline V gene data show CDR1 as LGHDT and CDR2 as YNNKEL (reference sequence). The CDR3 is 16 residues long. V lost 0 bases, J lost 1 base, and 13 bases lay in between. The CDR3 bases are TGTGCCAGCAGCCAAGATCGCTTAGTTGTTTCCTACGAGCAGTACTTC. Protein: CASSQDRLVVSYEQYF.